This T cell receptor (beta chain) is from a study of cytomegalovirus exposure and HLA in healthy donors. PCR employed 60 Vbeta and 13 Jbeta primers. Using immunoSEQ multiplex PCR, the repertoire was profiled, and TCRdb retains in-frame clones only, with some absent. Of 95,000 to 150,000 clones listed, approximately 67% are singletons. There are a few counts of this clone. CDR1 and CDR2 (germline): SGHRS, YFSETQ. CDR3 length: 15 amino acids. The V end lost 2 bases, the J end lost 0 bases, and 11 bases lay between the germline ends. Sequenced input: PBMCs. The chain employs TRBV5-1 and TRBJ1-1; possible D gene TRBD1, 6 bases. The clonotype comes from a man younger than 35 in good health and CMV-seronegative. This CDR3 is CASSFRRGLNTEAFF. CDR3 nucleotide sequence: TGCGCCAGCAGCTTTAGAAGGGGGTTGAACACTGAAGCTTTCTTT.